The present TCR beta chain was sequenced within a study of cytomegalovirus exposure and HLA in healthy donors. The CDR3 is 17 residues long. The junction had 6 bases not matched to a gene; V was cut back by 7 bases and J by 1 base. Looked up from germline, CDR1 is MNHEY and CDR2 is SMNVEV (reference sequence). 60 Vbeta and 13 Jbeta primers were used in PCR. Generated by immunoSEQ multiplex PCR, the TCRdb table keeps only in-frame clones and is missing some. The table includes about 130,000 clones, roughly 72% detected once. Source material: PBMCs. The chain joins TRBV27 to TRBJ2-2, with TRBD2 matching over 13 bases. The sequence came from a woman between 45 and 60 years old in good health and CMV-seronegative. The CDR3 DNA is TGTGCCAGCACCGGTTGGACTAGCGGGAGGAACACCGGGGAGCTGTTTTTT. Its translation is CASTGWTSGRNTGELFF.